Given below is one T cell receptor beta chain in context. Its antigen is still unknown. These data are taken from a study of CD8+CD57+ T cells in acquired aplastic anemia. Study-level results: Controls and patients did not differ significantly in CD8+ Simpson's diversity. Overlapping CD8+ CDR3 repertoires of patients and controls contained under 35 shared sequences.

Patients sequenced had flow cytometry evidence of CD8+CD57+ cell expansion. Patients had received no therapy at the time of blood sampling. TCR beta VDJ and CDR3 were profiled, and genomic DNA was the template. TCRdb reprocessed the reads via MiXCR and lists one record per CDR3 protein. The profile covers approximately 250,000 distinct CDR3 sequences, with 82% appearing a single time and 40% to 55% taken by the ten largest. The receptor's source is a human donor with aplastic anemia. Sample: sorted CD4+, CD8+, or CD8+CD57+ T cells (not recorded which) from PBMCs.

The CDR3: CASSILRGAGGNTIYF. CDR3 DNA sequence: TGCGCCAGCAGTATATTGCGGGGGGCAGGAGGAAACACCATATATTTT. V gene TRBV10-2 combines with J gene TRBJ1-3; D is possibly TRBD1 (6 bases). Trimming shortened V by 5 bases and J by 4 bases, and 18 bases separated the two germline ends. The length of the CDR3 is 16 residues. The germline V gene has CDR1 WSHSY and CDR2 SAAADI.